This T cell receptor beta chain was recorded in a study of T cell responses to AZD1222 COVID-19 vaccine. Overall study findings and caveats: Dominant at 160-218 and 743-854, vaccine-associated CD4 TCRs also spanned spike. Clonal diversity was possibly underestimated; the donors were predominantly white British and more often female. Only six or seven AZD1222 recipients were seropositive at baseline.

A remark on this clone: What it binds is unknown.

V shed 5 bases and J shed 2 bases, with 13 bases lying between them. This CDR3 contains 15 residues. In germline, CDR1 is SGHTA, CDR2 FQGNSA. Sequencing was performed with immunoSEQ multiplex PCR; in TCRdb, only in-frame clones are kept and a portion is missing. Seen here are 110,000 or so clones, approximately 86% observed once, and the top ten hold around 13%. This material consisted of peripheral blood, taken on day 0 of MenACWY control vaccination. The V gene is TRBV7-2, the J gene TRBJ1-5; D call uncertain. This TCR was recovered from an adult in good health. The CDR3: CASSPFGLGNQPQHF. The CDR3 DNA is TGTGCCAGCAGCCCGTTTGGCCTGGGCAATCAGCCCCAGCATTTT. The variable domain in full, with the rest retrieved from reference TRBV7-2 and TRBJ1-5, is GAGVSQSPSNKVTEKGKDVELRCDPISGHTALYWYRQSLGQGLEFLIYFQGNSAPDKSGLPSDRFSAERTGGSVSTLTIQRTQQEDSAVYLCASSPFGLGNQPQHFGDGTRLSIL.